The 20 T cell receptor beta chains below were found in one sample sequenced in a study of T cell responses to AZD1222 COVID-19 vaccine. Assay used: immunoSEQ multiplex PCR; TCRdb lists only in-frame clones, some missing. The sample carries around 150,000 clones, 75% to 95% recorded once. The material was peripheral blood, obtained 28 days after the second AZD1222 dose. Receptors were obtained from an adult who received the AZD1222 COVID-19 vaccine.

The chain has TRBV30 and TRBJ2-1, with D perhaps matching TRBD2 (6 bases). The ends were cut back, 8 bases at V and 2 bases at J, with 16 bases in the middle. This CDR3 spans 14 amino acids. Germline V gene lookup returns CDR1 GTSNPN and CDR2 SVGIG (reference sequence). The CDR3 DNA is TGTGCCGGGAAATGGGACTCACCCTACAATGAGCAGTTCTTC. As protein: CAGKWDSPYNEQFF.

The chain is built from TRBV4-1 and TRBJ1-3; no reliable D call. Trimming cost V 0 bases and J 4 bases, with 10 bases left between them. CDR1 MGHRA and CDR2 YSYEKL come from the germline V gene. This CDR3 contains 15 residues. Here the CDR3 reads CASSQDKSSGNTIYF. In DNA form, the CDR3 reads TGCGCCAGCAGCCAAGATAAGTCGTCCGGAAACACCATATATTTT.

This chain uses TRBV5-6 with TRBJ1-2, with 8 bases that match TRBD1. The CDR3 contains 13 residues. Trimming took 4 bases from V and 6 from J; bases not matched to a gene: 5. Per germline, CDR1 SGHDT and CDR2 YYEEEE. The CDR3 DNA reads TGTGCCAGCAGCACAGGGGGTAGAGATGGCTACACCTTC. Its protein product is CASSTGGRDGYTF.

The rearrangement joins TRBV25-1 to TRBJ2-5, with D uncertain. Germline V lookup: CDR1 MGHDK, CDR2 SYGVNS. V dropped 2 bases and J dropped 0 bases, with 13 bases sitting between them. The CDR3 loop spans 16 amino acids. The CDR3 DNA is TGTGCCAGCAGTGAACCTGGGCCCCTGTACCAAGAGACCCAGTACTTC. Amino acids: CASSEPGPLYQETQYF.

The genes are TRBV24-1 and TRBJ2-1; TRBD2 agrees at 7 bases. Germline V gene sequence: CDR1 KGHDR, CDR2 SFDVKD. J lost 5 bases, V lost 4 bases, and 10 bases had no gene match. The CDR3 sequence is 16 residues long. CDR3 sequence: CATSDPPASGNNEQFF. Written as DNA, the CDR3 is TGTGCCACCAGTGACCCCCCGGCTAGCGGCAACAATGAGCAGTTCTTC.

To note about this clone: This CDR3 is also generated by other DNA sequences in the sample. This chain connects TRBV5-1 to TRBJ1-3, with D perhaps TRBD1 (5 bases). Germline V lookup: CDR1 SGHRS, CDR2 YFSETQ. CDR3 length: 14 residues. Trimming removed 4 bases at V and 2 bases at J, with 10 bases between. The CDR3: CASSPMGAGNTIYF. The DNA of the CDR3 is TGCGCCAGCAGCCCGATGGGGGCTGGAAACACCATATATTTT.

The chain links TRBV4-2 to TRBJ2-2; the D gene is possibly TRBD2 (6 bases). The germline V and J ends were trimmed by 4 bases and 6 bases, with 9 bases remaining between them. The CDR3 is 13 amino acids. Germline V gives CDR1 LGHNA, CDR2 YNFKEQ. The CDR3 bases are TGTGCCAGCAGCCGTTCGGGAGCCGGGGAGCTGTTTTTT. This encodes CASSRSGAGELFF.

This chain connects TRBV27 to TRBJ2-1, with TRBD1 matching over 7 bases. The V gene end was trimmed by 4 bases and the J gene end by 4 bases; junction bases not matched to a gene: 10. Germline-derived CDR1 and CDR2 are MNHEY and SMNVEV (reference sequence). The CDR3 contains 16 residues. This chain's CDR3 is CASSSAGTEIYNEQFF. CDR3 sequence (DNA): TGTGCCAGCAGTTCGGCCGGGACAGAAATTTACAATGAGCAGTTCTTC.

The chain carries TRBV5-1 and TRBJ1-4; D gene unclear. V was clipped by 0 bases and J by 5 bases, with 8 bases between them. Germline V gene lookup returns CDR1 SGHRS and CDR2 YFSETQ. The CDR3 loop spans 14 amino acids. CDR3 sequence reads: CASSLEGRNEKLFF. The CDR3 bases are TGCGCCAGCAGCTTGGAAGGGCGCAATGAAAAACTGTTTTTT.

This chain connects TRBV11-3 to TRBJ2-3; 10 bases match TRBD2. The CDR3 is 18 residues long. V shed 0 bases, J shed 0 bases, and the junction held 6 bases outside the gene matches. CDR1 is SGHNT, CDR2 YENEEA, per germline. CDR3 in amino acids: CASSLETSGASSTDTQYF. Here the CDR3 DNA reads TGTGCCAGCAGCTTAGAAACTAGCGGGGCCTCTAGCACAGATACGCAGTATTTT.

The CDR3 reads CASRVGSAYEQYF. CDR3 nucleotide sequence: TGTGCCAGCAGGGTGGGGAGTGCGTACGAGCAGTACTTC. The chain links TRBV7-2 to TRBJ2-7; D is possibly TRBD2 (5 bases). With 6 bases removed from V and 4 bases from J, the gap between germline ends came to 13 bases. Germline assignment: CDR1 SGHTA and CDR2 FQGNSA. This CDR3 has 13 amino acids.

J is TRBJ2-5 and V is TRBV29-1, with D possibly matching TRBD1 (6 bases). Germline V gives CDR1 SQVTM, CDR2 ANQGSEA. The CDR3 runs 11 residues. Deletions cut 7 bases from V and 8 bases from J, with 14 bases between. CDR3 DNA: TGCAGCGCGGGACAATTGGACACCCAGTACTTC. Protein: CSAGQLDTQYF. Based on the CDR3 plus reference TRBV29-1 and TRBJ2-5, the full variable domain is SAVISQKPSRDICQRGTSLTIQCQVDSQVTMMFWYRQQPGQSLTLIATANQGSEATYESGFVIDKFPISRPNLTFSTLTVSNMSPEDSSIYLCSAGQLDTQYFGPGTRLLVL.

Only one count was recorded for this clone. The chain joins TRBV5-1 to TRBJ2-3; 10 bases agree with TRBD1. The CDR3 runs 14 residues. With 7 bases clipped from V and 3 bases from J, the junction kept 5 bases outside the gene matches. CDR1 and CDR2 from the germline V gene are SGHRS and YFSETQ. CDR3 loop: CASYPGQGTDTQYF. CDR3 coding DNA: TGCGCCAGCTATCCGGGACAGGGGACAGATACGCAGTATTTT.

The rearrangement joins TRBV12-3 or TRBV12-4 to TRBJ1-2; D gene unclear. The CDR3 runs to 12 residues. The germline V and J ends were trimmed by 3 bases and 4 bases, with 6 bases remaining between them. The CDR3 bases are TGTGCCAGCAGTTTCGGTATCTATGGCTACACCTTC. Amino acids: CASSFGIYGYTF.

The V gene is TRBV11-3, the J gene TRBJ2-7; 8 bases agree with TRBD1. Germline CDR1 reads SGHNT; CDR2 reads YENEEA. This CDR3 is built from 15 residues. V dropped 0 bases and J dropped 0; count of bases not matched to a gene: 1. CDR3 DNA sequence: TGTGCCAGCAGCTTAGATACAGGGGGCTCCTACGAGCAGTACTTC. Its protein product is CASSLDTGGSYEQYF.

This clone was counted once. The chain has TRBV19 and TRBJ1-2, with D maybe TRBD1 (5 bases). This CDR3 contains 12 residues. CDR1 is LNHDA and CDR2 is SQIVND in the germline V gene (reference sequence). The V and J ends lost 3 bases and 8 bases respectively, with 10 bases between them. The CDR3 region has the DNA TGTGCCAGTAGTATCGATCACAGGGGCTACACCTTC. It yields the protein CASSIDHRGYTF.

The CDR3 nucleotides are TGTGCCAGCAGCTTGGGCCCGGGGACCGGGGAGCTGTTTTTT. This sequence encodes CASSLGPGTGELFF. The chain is built from TRBV5-5 and TRBJ2-2, with D possibly TRBD2 on 5 matching bases. Looked up from germline, CDR1 is SGHKS and CDR2 is YYEKEE (reference sequence). V was trimmed by 0 bases and J by 5 bases, leaving 8 bases between them. This CDR3 spans 14 amino acids.

The V call is TRBV20-1, the J call TRBJ1-2; a possible D gene is TRBD1 (5 bases). The CDR3 runs 16 residues. Deletions cut 3 bases from V and 0 bases from J, with 17 bases between. Germline values: CDR1 DFQATT, CDR2 SNEGSKA (reference sequence). CDR3 sequence reads: CSASLPGRQANYGYTF. The CDR3 nucleotides are TGCAGTGCTAGTCTACCGGGACGGCAAGCTAACTATGGCTACACCTTC.

This chain uses TRBV19 with TRBJ1-1; D is unresolved. Trimming took off 1 base at V and 1 base at J, with 10 bases between the two ends. The germline gives CDR1 LNHDA, CDR2 SQIVND (reference sequence). The CDR3 is made up of 15 amino acids. In nucleotides, the CDR3 is TGTGCCAGTAGTATAGGGTTTTCAGGGAACACTGAAGCTTTCTTT. This codes for CASSIGFSGNTEAFF.

The rearrangement joins TRBV18 to TRBJ2-1; the D is unclear. The length of the CDR3 is 15 residues. Trimming shortened V by 3 bases and J by 15 bases, and 24 bases separated the two germline ends. Looked up from germline, CDR1 is KGHSH and CDR2 is LQKENI. CDR3 amino acids: CASSPPTSWQSLRFF. Here the CDR3 DNA reads TGTGCCAGCTCACCCCCCACATCGTGGCAATCCCTACGGTTCTTC.